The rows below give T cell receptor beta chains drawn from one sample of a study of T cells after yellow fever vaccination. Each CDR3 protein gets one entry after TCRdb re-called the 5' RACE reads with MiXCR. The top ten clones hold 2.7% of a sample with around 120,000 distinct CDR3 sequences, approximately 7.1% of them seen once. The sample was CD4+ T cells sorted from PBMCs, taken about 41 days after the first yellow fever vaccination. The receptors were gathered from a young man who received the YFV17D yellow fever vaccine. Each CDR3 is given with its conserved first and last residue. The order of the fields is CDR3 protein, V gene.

CDR3aa: CASRKPGQGARDYGYTF; v_gene: TRBV7-2
CDR3aa: CASSPLAPGALAKNIQYF; v_gene: TRBV18
CDR3aa: CASSSSGGSTGDLFF; v_gene: TRBV7-9
CDR3aa: CASENPGTGTWTQYF; v_gene: TRBV28
CDR3aa: CASSQDTTAYYGYTF; v_gene: TRBV4-1
CDR3aa: CASSLGDRGSADTQYF; v_gene: TRBV7-2
CDR3aa: CASSLGRGFNSPLHF; v_gene: TRBV11-3
CDR3aa: CASLRSGNTIYF; v_gene: TRBV5-6
CDR3aa: CASSPIAGRTDTQYF; v_gene: TRBV5-6
CDR3aa: CASSLEGPPYTF; v_gene: TRBV5-1
CDR3aa: CSAERPGRPGETQYF; v_gene: TRBV20-1
CDR3aa: CASSWGQGENGYTF; v_gene: TRBV7-2
CDR3aa: CASSDERLAGANEQFF; v_gene: TRBV4-1
CDR3aa: CASSMTYSYEQYF; v_gene: TRBV5-6
CDR3aa: CASSLQGTGANVLTF; v_gene: TRBV28